The 8 T cell receptor beta chains presented below share a single source sample, sequenced in a study of T cell changes during pregnancy in multiple sclerosis (dated by TCRdb to about 2019). The library was prepared using the immunoSEQ multiplex PCR assay. TCRdb holds this immuneACCESS table with in-frame rearrangements only. Some clones are missing; in checked studies, unresolved V genes explain under half, and the rest has no known cause. The table for this sample lists about 24,000 clones; around four fifths of them were counted only once. The ten largest clones capture around 16% of the sample. The input for sequencing was CD8+ T cells from peripheral blood mononuclear cells, taken in the first trimester of pregnancy. The receptor source for this set is a female donor in good health, enrolled as a control in a pregnancy study.

The chain carries TRBV4-2 and TRBJ2-4; D gene unclear. Trimming took 0 bases from V and 6 from J, leaving 12 bases between them. Per germline, CDR1 LGHNA and CDR2 YNFKEQ. The length of the CDR3 is 15 residues. The CDR3 DNA reads as TGTGCCAGCAGCCAAGAATCCTCCCCCGGAAACATTCAGTACTTC. Its translation: CASSQESSPGNIQYF.

The chain joins TRBV27 to TRBJ2-1, with 8 bases aligning to TRBD1. CDR3 length: 15 amino acids. V lost 6 bases, J lost 6 bases, and 10 bases stayed unmatched. Germline V gene lookup returns CDR1 MNHEY and CDR2 SMNVEV (reference sequence). The DNA for the CDR3 is TGTGCCAGCAGCAGCAGGGGGCGCGGAAGCAATGAGCAGTTCTTC. Protein sequence: CASSSRGRGSNEQFF.

The CDR3 sequence: CASAPADSPYEQYF. CDR3 coding DNA: TGTGCCAGCGCGCCAGCGGACAGTCCTTACGAGCAGTACTTC. This chain connects TRBV9 to TRBJ2-7, with TRBD1 as a possible D gene (6 bases). From germline, CDR1 is SGDLS and CDR2 YYNGEE. V lost 7 bases and J 4 bases, leaving 18 bases between the germline ends. The CDR3 length is 14 residues.

The chain combines TRBV25-1 with TRBJ2-7; TRBD2 is a possible D gene (5 bases). Trimming shortened V by 3 bases and J by 0 bases, and 12 bases separated the two germline ends. This CDR3 region has 15 residues. Germline loops: CDR1 MGHDK, CDR2 SYGVNS. CDR3 sequence reads: CASSEASGRSYEQYF. The CDR3, as DNA: TGTGCCAGCAGTGAGGCCAGCGGACGCTCCTACGAGCAGTACTTC.

This clone was recorded once. The rearrangement links TRBV5-1 to TRBJ2-7; D remains unclear. The V and J ends lost 2 bases and 2 bases respectively, with 5 bases between them. Germline V gives CDR1 SGHRS, CDR2 YFSETQ. The CDR3 consists of 12 residues. CDR3 loop: CASSLSPYEQYF. DNA of the CDR3: TGCGCCAGCAGCTTATCTCCCTACGAGCAGTACTTC.

The chain is built from TRBV19 and TRBJ1-1, with D hard to call. CDR1 and CDR2 from the germline V gene are LNHDA and SQIVND (reference sequence). V was trimmed by 5 bases and J by 2 bases, leaving 12 bases between them. The CDR3 runs 14 residues. The chain's CDR3 is CASSVFGENTEAFF. Here the CDR3 DNA reads TGTGCCAGTAGTGTATTCGGGGAAAACACTGAAGCTTTCTTT.

This clone was found a few times. V is TRBV4-3 and J is TRBJ2-5; the match to TRBD2 covers 12 bases. This CDR3 has 15 residues. The trim removed 0 bases at V and 11 bases at J, leaving 7 bases unmatched. From germline, CDR1 is LGHNA and CDR2 YSLEER. The CDR3 here is CASSQDRLAGALQYF. In DNA form, the CDR3 reads TGCGCCAGCAGCCAAGATAGACTAGCGGGGGCCCTACAGTACTTC.

This chain uses TRBV11-3 with TRBJ1-6; 10 bases are shared with TRBD1. Per the germline V gene, CDR1 is SGHNT and CDR2 is YENEEA. The CDR3 contains 15 residues. The V segment lost 5 bases and the J segment 8 bases; nucleotides outside the gene matches: 6. CDR3 sequence reads: CASSTSGTGDSPLHF. CDR3 in DNA: TGTGCCAGCAGCACCTCCGGGACAGGGGATTCACCCCTCCACTTT. The full variable domain, in which reference TRBV11-3 and TRBJ1-6 provide the parts outside the CDR3, is EAGVVQSPRYKIIEKKQPVAFWCNPISGHNTLYWYLQNLGQGPELLIRYENEEAVDDSQLPKDRFSAERLKGVDSTLKIQPAELGDSAVYLCASSTSGTGDSPLHFGNGTRLTVT.